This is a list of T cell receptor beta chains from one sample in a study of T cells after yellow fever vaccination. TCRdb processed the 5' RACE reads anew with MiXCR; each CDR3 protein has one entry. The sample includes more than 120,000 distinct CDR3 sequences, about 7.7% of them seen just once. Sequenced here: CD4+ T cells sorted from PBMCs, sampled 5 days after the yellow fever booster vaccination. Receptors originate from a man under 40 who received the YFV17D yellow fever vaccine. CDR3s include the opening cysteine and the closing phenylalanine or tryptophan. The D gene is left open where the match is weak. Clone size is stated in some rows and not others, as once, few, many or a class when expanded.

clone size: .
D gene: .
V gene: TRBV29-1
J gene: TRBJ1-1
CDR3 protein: CNVEAPRREDTEAFF
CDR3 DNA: TGCAACGTTGAAGCCCCCAGGAGGGAAGACACTGAAGCTTTCTTT

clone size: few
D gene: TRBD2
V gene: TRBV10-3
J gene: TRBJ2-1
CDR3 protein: CAIRLEGGPHNEQFF
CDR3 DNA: TGTGCCATCAGATTGGAGGGAGGGCCACACAATGAGCAGTTCTTC

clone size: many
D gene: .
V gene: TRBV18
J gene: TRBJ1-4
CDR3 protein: CASSQQRTEKLFF
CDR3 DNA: TGTGCCAGCTCACAACAGAGGACAGAAAAACTGTTTTTT

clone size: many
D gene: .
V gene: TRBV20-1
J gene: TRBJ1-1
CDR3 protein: CSAPGLQNTEAFF
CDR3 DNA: TGCAGTGCCCCGGGCCTCCAGAACACTGAAGCTTTCTTT

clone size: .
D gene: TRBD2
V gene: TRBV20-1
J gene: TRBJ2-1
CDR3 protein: CCARDGLAGGKAYNEQFF
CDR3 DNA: TGCTGTGCTAGAGATGGGCTAGCGGGAGGAAAGGCCTACAATGAGCAGTTCTTC

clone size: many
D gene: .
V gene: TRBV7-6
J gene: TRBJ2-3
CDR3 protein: CASSLTGSGADTQYF
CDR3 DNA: TGTGCCAGCAGCTTGACGGGTAGTGGGGCAGATACGCAGTATTTT

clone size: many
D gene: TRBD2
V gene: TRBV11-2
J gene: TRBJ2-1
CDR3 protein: CASSSKLVGLAGNNEQFF
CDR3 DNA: TGTGCCAGCAGCTCCAAATTAGTCGGACTAGCGGGAAACAATGAGCAGTTCTTC

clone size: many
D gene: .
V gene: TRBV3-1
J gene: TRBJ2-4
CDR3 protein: CASSQDLVAKNIQYF
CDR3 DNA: TGTGCCAGCAGCCAAGATCTTGTAGCCAAAAACATTCAGTACTTC

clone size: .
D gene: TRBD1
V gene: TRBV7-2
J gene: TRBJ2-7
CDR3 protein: CASSSYRGGEQYF
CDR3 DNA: TGTGCCAGCAGCTCCTACAGGGGTGGAGAGCAGTACTTC

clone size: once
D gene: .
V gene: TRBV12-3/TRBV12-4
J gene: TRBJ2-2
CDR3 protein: CTFSLLGLGDSHTGELFF
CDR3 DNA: TGTACCTTCAGTTTATTGGGTCTGGGGGATAGTCACACCGGGGAGCTGTTTTTT

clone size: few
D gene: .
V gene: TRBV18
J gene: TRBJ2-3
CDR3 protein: CASSPIAGSTDTQYF
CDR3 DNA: TGTGCCAGCTCACCTATCGCGGGGAGCACAGATACGCAGTATTTT

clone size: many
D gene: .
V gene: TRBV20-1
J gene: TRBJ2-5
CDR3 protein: CSARGRNGYQETQYF
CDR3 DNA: TGCAGTGCTAGAGGAAGGAACGGGTACCAAGAGACCCAGTACTTC

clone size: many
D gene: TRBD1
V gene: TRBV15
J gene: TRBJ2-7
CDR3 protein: CATSRDPRQGSYEQYF
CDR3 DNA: TGTGCCACCAGCAGAGACCCCCGACAGGGTTCCTACGAGCAGTACTTC

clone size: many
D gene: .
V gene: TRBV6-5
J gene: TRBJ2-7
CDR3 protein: CASSYSLRGGERSRYEQYF
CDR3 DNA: TGTGCCAGCAGTTACTCCCTTCGGGGCGGCGAGCGGTCGCGTTACGAGCAGTACTTC

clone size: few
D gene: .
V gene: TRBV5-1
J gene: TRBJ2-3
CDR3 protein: CASSNLSPDTQYF
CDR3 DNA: TGCGCCAGCAGTAACCTGTCCCCCGATACGCAGTATTTT

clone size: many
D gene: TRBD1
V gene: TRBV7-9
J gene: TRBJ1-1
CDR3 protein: CASSSFGQGESNTEAFF
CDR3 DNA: TGTGCCAGCAGCTCATTCGGACAGGGTGAGTCGAACACTGAAGCTTTCTTT

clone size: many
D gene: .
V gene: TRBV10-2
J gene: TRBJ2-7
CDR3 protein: CASRGQLADYEQYF
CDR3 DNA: TGCGCCAGCAGGGGCCAGTTAGCGGACTACGAGCAGTACTTC

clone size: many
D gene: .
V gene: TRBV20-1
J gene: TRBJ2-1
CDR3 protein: CSARDTFRPSREQFF
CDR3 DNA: TGCAGTGCTAGAGATACTTTTAGGCCTAGCCGTGAGCAGTTCTTC

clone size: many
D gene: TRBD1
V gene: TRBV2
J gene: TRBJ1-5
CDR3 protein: CASSEVGQPPQHF
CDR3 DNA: TGTGCCAGCAGTGAAGTGGGACAGCCCCCCCAGCATTTT

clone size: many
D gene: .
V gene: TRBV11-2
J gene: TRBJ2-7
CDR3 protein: CASSFLRGRTSYEQYF
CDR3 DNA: TGTGCCAGCAGCTTCCTCCGCGGGCGGACGTCCTACGAGCAGTACTTC

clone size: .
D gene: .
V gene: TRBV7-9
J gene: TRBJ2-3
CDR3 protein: CASSPRRVTTDTQYF
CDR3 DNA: TGTGCCAGCAGCCCCCGACGGGTTACCACAGATACGCAGTATTTT

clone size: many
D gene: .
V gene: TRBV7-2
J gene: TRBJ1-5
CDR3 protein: CASSLLPQGFQPQHF
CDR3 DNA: TGTGCCAGCAGCTTATTGCCACAGGGATTTCAGCCCCAGCATTTT